The TCR beta chain under discussion was sequenced for a study of cytomegalovirus exposure and HLA in healthy donors (dated by TCRdb to about 2017). Turning to the overall study: An earlier analysis of several hundred of the donors reported 250 to 350 Gb of sequence data and 100 million to 130 million unique TCR beta sequences from about 180 million T cells. Roughly 5 DR-DQ haplotypes were handled as single units for association and clustering, since linkage in the cohort was strong. Both class I and class II loci were covered by HLA typing, at four-digit resolution. The study aimed to test whether cataloging public T cell receptors could reveal signatures of past pathogen exposure. Every discovery cohort repertoire had been produced on one sequencing platform. The later analysis used no new phenotypic data to find candidate immune exposures, relying instead on TCR beta sequences and their occurrence across donors. The genetic ancestry cluster associated with self-reported Caucasian donors included roughly 84% of the approximately 430 genotyped donors. Donor age, sex, ethnicity and CMV serostatus were collected together with the repertoire data. On average, about 200,000 unique TCR beta nucleotide sequences were sequenced per donor among roughly 430 genotyped donors of the cohort, with roughly 19% of those sequences being non-productive. A later analysis re-analyzed previously published TCR beta repertoires from about 600 donors and added high-resolution HLA genotyping to study TCR occurrence patterns. A later genetic analysis took genome-wide SNP genotypes for about 60% of the roughly 670 donors and used that subset as a discovery cohort. High-throughput TCR immunosequencing, statistical association of individual TCRs with disease status, and machine learning were combined to predict cytomegalovirus infection status. The number of donors typed differed by locus, with roughly 629-640 for A, B, C, DRB1 and DQB1, over 500 for DQA1, some 570 for DPA1, and around 460 for DPB1. Besides the first cohort of 500 to 700 subjects, a separate validation cohort made up of 120 different subjects was used. To decide whether each TCR beta V gene segment behaved as functional or pseudogenic, an earlier analysis of some 580 of the donors relied on high-throughput TCR beta sequencing. An early release covering some 640 HLA-typed donors comprised 300 to 350 gigabases of sequencing data and 65 million to 100 million unique TCR sequences. The study used immunosequencing to profile the T cell repertoires of around 600 subjects and linked those repertoires to cytomegalovirus serostatus.

To prepare the library, the immunoSEQ multiplex PCR assay was applied. For the multiplex PCR, a mixture combining 60 forward primers for TCR Vbeta segments and 13 reverse primers for TCR Jbeta segments was used. The CDR3 region of rearranged TCR beta genes was amplified from genomic DNA by a multiplex PCR assay. The Illumina HiSeq System was used to sequence the amplified TCR beta libraries as 87-base-pair reads. As for the authors' bioinformatics: A later analysis counted some 80 million unique TCR beta chains across the 650 to 700 repertoires, and 10 million to 11 million of these chains were shared by at least two donors. To remove PCR and sequencing errors, raw reads were error-corrected and collapsed into unique sequences using a nearest-neighbor algorithm that merged closely related sequences. To assign V, D and J gene segments, CDR3 sequences were aligned to IMGT reference sequences. For a sequence to be retained, at least a six-nucleotide match to both a V gene segment and a J gene segment was required. A rearrangement counted as productive if the CDR3 had no stop codons and remained in frame with V and J, and every other rearrangement counted as non-productive. CDR3 was defined by IMGT convention, running from the second conserved V-encoded cysteine to the conserved J-encoded phenylalanine. The earlier analysis of about 560 of the donors excluded any sequence lacking an unambiguous match to a single V gene segment. In an earlier analysis of 587 of the donors, a V segment was called functional when productive rearrangements were above 56.7%, and segregating when the standard deviation between donors exceeded 5%. A statistical classification framework was built to diagnose cytomegalovirus status from the catalog of TCR beta chain sequences. In a later analysis, V and J genes were assigned by comparing TCR nucleotide sequences against IMGT/GENE-DB human TR gene sequences. Using the TCRdist pipeline, a later analysis assigned CDR3 sequences along with most-parsimonious VDJ recombination scenarios. A later analysis defined each TCR beta chain by its CDR3 amino acid sequence plus V-gene family, and excluded reads lacking a unique V-gene family. To address suspected cross-contamination and a sequencing artifact, a later analysis removed roughly 580 highly shared, low-generation-probability nucleotide sequences. For each public chain, a later analysis derived a clonal expansion index from normalized ranks of inferred template counts within each repertoire. In a later analysis, generation probabilities were computed with a VDJ recombination model fitted to out-of-frame rearrangements, and the resulting probabilities were checked against IGoR. A later analysis scored TCR-TCR, TCR-HLA and TCR-CMV co-occurrence with hypergeometric tests, applying a repertoire-size bias correction to TCR pairs. A later analysis estimated false discovery rates by permuting HLA or CMV assignments 20 times. A later analysis grouped co-occurring TCRs with DBSCAN, adding TCRdist sequence similarity when clustering within HLA-allele-positive subsets. Repertoires with fewer than 30,000 or more than 120,000 public chains were left out of co-occurrence clustering, as were a few repertoires with anomalous nucleotide sharing. This immuneACCESS table, as held by TCRdb, lists in-frame sequences with V and J called but not all clones. Of the missing ones, under half trace to an unresolved V gene in checked studies; the others have no known cause. Clone size and the V and J calls come from that table; the DNA yielded D and trimming. This sample has almost 70,000 clones in its table, and approximately 70% of those were observed once. Together, the top ten hold around 15% of the sample.

A word on this clone: No cognate antigen has been identified for it. No base quality values were provided; no much bigger clone lies one nucleotide off.

The cohort consisted of 666 healthy bone marrow donors. Cohort members were all nominally healthy when sampled, although unrecorded immune exposures were likely present. The donor was CMV seropositive and belonged to the group of around 300 seropositive cohort members. A peripheral blood sample was collected from each donor, and TCR beta sequencing was performed on peripheral blood mononuclear cells. The Qiagen DNeasy Blood Extraction Kit was used to extract genomic DNA from the blood cell samples. Based on the germline V gene, the CDR1 and CDR2 sequences are LGHNA and YSLEER. The CDR3, cysteine through phenylalanine, is 15 amino acids long. Only CDR3 DNA remains: 45 bases, in frame from the first base. A distance of 13 bases separates the germline ends of V and J, which lose 0 bases and 7 bases respectively. Results and caveats for the whole study, not just this receptor: Some IMGT-functional V segments, including TRBV6-2 and TRBV6-3, could not be told apart with the 87-base-pair reads, so those segments were excluded. Three of the identified cytomegalovirus-associated TCR beta chains were confirmed in vitro to be specific for cytomegalovirus antigens. When HLA alleles, especially DR and DQ, strongly co-occurred, attributing TCR associations to individual alleles was difficult. The classifier was reported to diagnose cytomegalovirus status with high specificity and sensitivity in both the original and validation cohorts. Linkage disequilibrium might explain the correlated functional status among segregating V segments, but an unknown experimental factor could not be excluded. An earlier analysis of approximately 500 of the donors showed that most TCR beta V segments appeared in productive rearrangements either about 87% or about 30% of the time, which broadly matched IMGT annotations. A later analysis found that most CMV-associated TCR beta chains appeared HLA-restricted, with HLA associations seemingly driven largely by CMV exposure. A cluster of highly shared sequence variants was judged likely to represent a technical artifact of the sequencing pipeline. In a later genetic analysis, a missense DCLRE1C variant was associated with V-gene and J-gene trimming of TCR beta chains, and the association was replicated in an independent cohort. Presence/absence analyses assumed roughly uniform sequencing depth across donors, an assumption that may not hold. Specific HLA alleles were associated with around 18,000 TCR beta sequences at a false discovery rate of 0.05 in a later analysis. In a later genetic analysis, fewer N-insertions in productive TCRs were reported among donors in an Asian-associated ancestry cluster than the roughly 710-donor mean. The only immune exposure information available for the cohort was CMV serostatus. HLA typing was unavailable for some donors at each locus, so association tests used only the typed subset. The study gave a list of about 170 TCR beta chains associated with cytomegalovirus. A further reported finding was that TCR beta sequences accurately predicted the HLA-A and HLA-B alleles for most subjects in the first cohort. A later analysis found that TCR association rates varied across HLA loci, with DRB1 alleles showing the most associated TCRs and HLA-C alleles the fewest. Some 16 rarely observed V segments, including chromosome 9 orphons, were excluded from the earlier analysis of several hundred of the donors because counts were too low. This cohort had only TCR beta chains sequenced, and the lack of alpha or paired-chain data limited which features could be detected. In a later analysis, HLA-associated TCR beta chains showed more clonal expansion and lower generation probabilities than non-associated chains that were equally common. While some public TCRs were present in many individuals, most TCR sequences turned up only very rarely across donors. A later analysis reported that several top co-occurrence clusters appeared linked to parvovirus B19, influenza, CMV and Epstein-Barr virus. The authors suggested that the approach could potentially be generalized to other disease states and immunological phenotypes.

The receptor was derived from a male donor in good health and CMV-seropositive. The rearranged segments are TRBV4-3 and TRBJ1-5; the D gene is perhaps TRBD1, on 5 matching bases. Sequences were obtained from PBMCs. The DNA reads TGCGCCAGCAGCCAAGAAACGGTGGGGGGACAGCCCCAGCATTTT. Its amino acids are CASSQETVGGQPQHF.